This is a list of T cell receptor beta chains from one sample in a study of blood T cell repertoires in COVID-19. Sequencing used immunoSEQ multiplex PCR; TCRdb keeps in-frame clones, though not all of them. Of 450,000 or so clones listed, 85% to 90% are singletons. Sequencing was done on a sample of peripheral blood. Receptors originate from a man between 18 and 29 years old with COVID-19, enrolled during active disease. Each CDR3 is given with its conserved first and last residue. The D gene is left open where the match is weak. Rows give clone size only sometimes, using once, few, many, or a class for an expanded clone.

>TRBJ2-7|NA|NA|TRBV19
TGTGCCAGTAGTATAGGGGCAGGGATCGACGAGCAGTACTTC
CASSIGAGIDEQYF
>TRBJ2-5|NA|TRBD1|TRBV5-6
TGTGCCAGCAGCGACAGCTCGTCGGTTGGACAGGGGTGGTGGGAGACCCAGTACTTC
CASSDSSSVGQGWWETQYF
>TRBJ2-7|NA|NA|TRBV11-3
TGTGCCAGCAGCTTGGGGGGGGACACCTACGAGCAGTACTTC
CASSLGGDTYEQYF
>TRBJ2-1|NA|NA|TRBV20-1
TGCAGTGCTAGTAGGGGGAACTCCTACAATGAGCAGTTCTTC
CSASRGNSYNEQFF
>TRBJ2-1|NA|NA|TRBV6-6
TGTGCCAGCAGTTATATCGGTGTCGAGTACAATGAGCAGTTCTTC
CASSYIGVEYNEQFF
>TRBJ2-5|NA|NA|TRBV24-1
TGTGCCACCCAGGACTCCCAAGAGACCCAGTACTTC
CATQDSQETQYF
>TRBJ2-1|few|NA|TRBV4-2
TGTGCCAGCAGCCAAGAACCCGACAAGAGCTCCTACAATGAGCAGTTCTTC
CASSQEPDKSSYNEQFF
>TRBJ1-1|NA|TRBD1|TRBV12-5
TGTGCTAGTGGTGAGGGGGCTAGGGCTACTGAAGCTTTCTTT
CASGEGARATEAFF
>TRBJ2-1|NA|TRBD2|TRBV27
TGTGCCAGCAGCACTAGCGGGAGTGGAAATGAGCAGTTCTTC
CASSTSGSGNEQFF
>TRBJ2-5|NA|TRBD2|TRBV3-1/TRBV3-2
TGTGCCAGCAGCCTTCGGGGACTAGACGGAGAGACCCAGTACTTC
CASSLRGLDGETQYF
>TRBJ2-7|NA|TRBD2|TRBV29-1
TGCAGCGTTGTAGCGGGAGGGTACGAGCAGTACTTC
CSVVAGGYEQYF
>TRBJ2-5|NA|TRBD2|TRBV24-1
TGTGCCACCAGTGATAAGGGACTAGCGGGATTGTACGAGACCCAGTACTTC
CATSDKGLAGLYETQYF
>TRBJ2-7|NA|TRBD2|TRBV13
TGTGCCAGCAGCTTAGGCCCTAGCGGGACCGCCTACGAGCAGTACTTC
CASSLGPSGTAYEQYF
>TRBJ1-2|NA|TRBD1|TRBV3-1/TRBV3-2
TGTGCCAGCAGCCGAGGGACAGGGGCCAGTGGCTACACCTTC
CASSRGTGASGYTF
>TRBJ2-5|NA|TRBD2|TRBV11-2
TGTGCCAGCAGCAAGGGACTAATCGGAGAGACCCAGTACTTC
CASSKGLIGETQYF
>TRBJ2-1|NA|NA|TRBV2
TGTGCCAGCAGTGATCCCAACAGGGCCAATGAGCAGTTCTTC
CASSDPNRANEQFF
>TRBJ1-1|NA|NA|TRBV14
TGTGCCAGCAGCCAACCATGGGGGGGAGGGACGAACACTGAAGCTTTCTTT
CASSQPWGGGTNTEAFF
>TRBJ2-2|NA|TRBD1|TRBV2
TGTGCCAGCAGGCCCGGGACAGGGTACACCGGGGAGCTGTTTTTT
CASRPGTGYTGELFF
>TRBJ2-7|NA|NA|TRBV21-1
TGTGCCAGCAGCAAAGGTGACAGGGGGCAAGTGGAGTACGAGCAGTACTTC
CASSKGDRGQVEYEQYF
>TRBJ2-2|NA|TRBD2|TRBV18
TGTGCCAGCTCACCACCGTCTAGCGGGCTACACACCGGGGAGCTGTTTTTT
CASSPPSSGLHTGELFF
>TRBJ2-3|NA|TRBD2|TRBV4-2
TGTGCCAGCAGCCAAGAAAGCGGGGGCACAGATACGCAGTATTTT
CASSQESGGTDTQYF
>TRBJ2-3|NA|NA|TRBV6-5
TGTGCCAGCAGTTACTCCTGGACGGCTAGCGTGGATACGCAGTATTTT
CASSYSWTASVDTQYF
>TRBJ2-3|NA|TRBD2|TRBV4-2
TGTGCCAGCAGCCAAGATTGGGCGGGAGTCTCTGATACGCAGTATTTT
CASSQDWAGVSDTQYF
>TRBJ2-5|NA|NA|TRBV28
TGTGCCAGCAGTTTCTATTCCAGGGGCCAAGAGACCCAGTACTTC
CASSFYSRGQETQYF
>TRBJ2-2|once|NA|TRBV11-2
TGTGCCAGCAGTATCACAGACACTAGCACCGGGGAGCTGTTTTTT
CASSITDTSTGELFF
>TRBJ1-1|NA|TRBD1|TRBV19
TGTGCCAGTAGTGGCCGGGGACAGATGAACACTGAAGCTTTCTTT
CASSGRGQMNTEAFF
>TRBJ1-4|once|TRBD1|TRBV5-5
TGTGCCAGCAGCTCCACGACAGGGCGAGGGGGTGAAAAACTGTTTTTT
CASSSTTGRGGEKLFF
>TRBJ1-2|NA|TRBD1|TRBV7-9
TGTGCCAGCAGCTTCAACAGGGGAGAGGGCTATGGCTACACCTTC
CASSFNRGEGYGYTF
>TRBJ2-5|NA|TRBD2|TRBV5-1
TGCGCCAGCAGCATCGGGACTAGTGAGGAGACCCAGTACTTC
CASSIGTSEETQYF
>TRBJ1-5|NA|TRBD1|TRBV2
TGTGCCAGCAGACGGACAGGGAAGGGCAATCAGCCCCAGCATTTT
CASRRTGKGNQPQHF
>TRBJ2-5|NA|TRBD1|TRBV12-3/TRBV12-4
TGTGCCAGCAGACTTGACAGGGTAGAGACCCAGTACTTC
CASRLDRVETQYF
>TRBJ1-2|NA|TRBD1|TRBV15
TGTGCCACCAGTCGGACAGGGGAAGGTGGCTACACCTTC
CATSRTGEGGYTF
>TRBJ2-4|NA|TRBD2|TRBV5-4
TGTGCCAGCAGTCCCTGGACTAGCAACATTCAGTACTTC
CASSPWTSNIQYF
>TRBJ2-5|NA|NA|TRBV10-3
TGTGCCATCAGTGAGAGCGGTGCTTACCAAGAGACCCAGTACTTC
CAISESGAYQETQYF
>TRBJ2-7|NA|TRBD2|TRBV7-2
TGTGCCAGCAGCTTAGCGGCTAGCGGGGCTCCCTACGAGCAGTACTTC
CASSLAASGAPYEQYF
>TRBJ2-3|NA|TRBD2|TRBV27
TGTGCCAGCAGAGACAGCGGGAGGGCCCTCTCGGCAGATACGCAGTATTTT
CASRDSGRALSADTQYF
>TRBJ2-5|NA|TRBD2|TRBV3-1/TRBV3-2
TGTGCCAGCAGCCAATGGGAAAAGCGGGAGACGTACTTC
CASSQWEKRETYF
>TRBJ2-1|NA|TRBD1|TRBV5-4
TGTGCCAGCAGCTGGCCCCCGGGACAGGCAGGGAATGAGCAGTTCTTC
CASSWPPGQAGNEQFF
>TRBJ2-5|NA|TRBD2|TRBV27
TGTGCCAGCAGTTTATCGGGACTAGCGGGGGGAGACCAGTACTTC
CASSLSGLAGGDQYF
>TRBJ2-7|NA|NA|TRBV27
TGTGCCAGCAGTCCACAGGGGGGGCCTTACGAGCAGTACTTC
CASSPQGGPYEQYF
>TRBJ2-5|NA|TRBD2|TRBV5-4
TGTGCCAGCAGCTCGGATGGACTAGCGATAGAGACCCAGTACTTC
CASSSDGLAIETQYF
>TRBJ2-5|NA|TRBD2|TRBV11-3
TGTGCCAGCAGCTTATTAAATCTAGCGGGAGGAGTCGGCCAAGAGACCCAGTACTTC
CASSLLNLAGGVGQETQYF